Each of the 8 T cell receptor beta chains below was sequenced from the same sample in a study of cytomegalovirus exposure and HLA in healthy donors (TCRdb year 2017). To prepare the library, the immunoSEQ multiplex PCR assay was applied. TCRdb retrieved this table from immuneACCESS and kept in-frame rearrangements only. Not all clones are present; in checked studies, unresolved V genes account for under half, and no reason is known for the remainder. Here the sample has some 290,000 clones; around 90% occur a single time. The top ten clones comprise roughly 0.88% of the sample. Material: PBMCs. These receptors originate from a man aged 30-40 years in good health and CMV-seronegative.

The chain joins TRBV19 to TRBJ2-7, with 9 bases lining up with TRBD1. The CDR3 has 17 residues. CDR1 is LNHDA, CDR2 SQIVND, per germline (reference sequence). J lost 7 bases, V lost 5 bases, and 18 bases had no gene match. The CDR3 nucleotides read TGTGCCAGTAGTCCAGAGACAGGGGGAAGGGGCCTACGGGAGCAGTACTTC. This encodes CASSPETGGRGLREQYF.

The CDR3 DNA reads as TGTGCCAGCAGCAAACAGGGTTTGGATAGCGAGCAGTACTTC. It encodes CASSKQGLDSEQYF. The chain uses TRBV5-4 and TRBJ2-7; possibly TRBD1 for D (6 bases). V was clipped by 4 bases and J by 6 bases, with 17 bases between them. The CDR3 covers 14 residues. Germline CDR1 reads SGHNT; CDR2 reads YYREEE (reference sequence).

V usage is TRBV29-1 and J usage is TRBJ1-5; possible D gene TRBD1, 5 bases. The length of the CDR3 is 14 residues. CDR1 and CDR2 (germline): SQVTM, ANQGSEA. With 6 bases removed from V and 4 bases from J, the gap between germline ends came to 16 bases. Here the CDR3 reads CSVVGGTDNQPQHF. CDR3 in DNA: TGCAGCGTCGTGGGGGGGACGGATAATCAGCCCCAGCATTTT.

The chain combines TRBV27 with TRBJ1-1, with 8 bases identical to TRBD1. The CDR3 length is 17 residues. The V and J ends lost 1 base and 0 bases, in that order; junction bases with no gene match: 7. Germline V CDR1 and CDR2: MNHEY, SMNVEV (reference sequence). CDR3 sequence: CASSLLGETGVNTEAFF. CDR3 nucleotide sequence: TGTGCCAGCAGTTTATTAGGCGAGACAGGGGTGAACACTGAAGCTTTCTTT.

The genes are TRBV19 and TRBJ1-6, with D possibly matching TRBD1 (5 bases). Trimming removed 2 bases from V and 7 bases from J, with 12 bases in between. The germline CDR1 and CDR2 sequences are LNHDA and SQIVND (reference sequence). CDR3 length equals 15 residues. CDR3 sequence (DNA): TGTGCCAGTAGTATACTACGGGGGGTGAATTCACCCCTCCACTTT. It is translated as CASSILRGVNSPLHF.

This chain links TRBV7-2 with TRBJ2-7; 9 nucleotides agree with TRBD2. Trimming removed 1 base from V and 4 bases from J; junction bases left unmatched: 5. Germline loops: CDR1 SGHTA, CDR2 FQGNSA. CDR3 length: 15 amino acids. The CDR3 spells CASSLGTSGWYEQYF. As DNA, the CDR3 is TGTGCCAGCAGCTTAGGAACTAGCGGGTGGTACGAGCAGTACTTC.

The chain recombines TRBV15 with TRBJ2-3, with D uncertain. Trimming left V 0 bases short and J 5 bases short, with 18 bases between. This CDR3 contains 17 residues. The V gene's germline CDR1 is LNHNV and CDR2 YYDKDF (reference sequence). CDR3 residues: CATSRDEVAAAGDTQYF. In DNA, the CDR3 is TGTGCCACCAGCAGAGATGAGGTGGCAGCTGCTGGAGATACGCAGTATTTT.

This clone was counted a single time. J is TRBJ2-7 and V is TRBV5-4; D may be TRBD1 (5 bases). The V and J ends lost 0 bases and 10 bases respectively, with 11 bases between them. The CDR3 spans 12 residues. Germline CDR1 SGHNT, CDR2 YYREEE (reference sequence). The CDR3 DNA follows: TGTGCCAGCAGCTTGGCCGCAGGGTACCAGTACTTC. It translates to CASSLAAGYQYF.